These 15 T cell receptor beta chains originate from one sample sequenced in a study of T-cell memory formation after mild COVID-19. TCRdb used MiXCR to reprocess the 5' RACE reads, holding one entry per CDR3 protein. The table records hundreds of thousands of distinct CDR3 sequences, roughly 17% of them present only once. Sequenced material: PBMCs or a T cell subset sorted from them (not recorded which). The receptors originated from a man between 18 and 29 years old who had mild COVID-19 (a few samples of this study predate the infection). Cell type and time point are not known.

This clonotype turned up a few times. The rearrangement joins TRBV4-1 to TRBJ1-1, with D unresolved. Germline V gene sequence: CDR1 MGHRA, CDR2 YSYEKL. The CDR3 extends over 11 amino acids. V gave up 7 bases and J gave up 3 bases, with 6 bases separating them. This CDR3 reads CASKSDTEAFF. CDR3 sequence (DNA): TGCGCCAGCAAATCAGACACTGAAGCTTTCTTT.

The rearrangement uses TRBV6-2 or TRBV6-3 and TRBJ2-3; D not resolved. The germline gives CDR1 MNHEY, CDR2 SVGEGT. V was cut by 6 bases and J by 1 base, with 11 bases left in between. This CDR3 is 14 amino acids long. The CDR3 region is CASSPMDGTDTQYF. Written as DNA, the CDR3 is TGTGCCAGCAGCCCAATGGACGGCACAGATACGCAGTATTTT.

This clonotype appeared a few times. The chain links TRBV5-5 to TRBJ1-1; a possible D gene is TRBD1 (5 bases). Germline V CDR1 and CDR2: SGHKS, YYEKEE (reference sequence). The CDR3 contains 15 residues. Trimming pared 5 bases from V and 4 bases from J, leaving 18 bases between. This CDR3 is CASSYGPTGGTEAFF. CDR3 nucleotides: TGTGCCAGCAGTTATGGCCCGACTGGGGGCACTGAAGCTTTCTTT. Full variable domain (missing parts from reference TRBV5-5 and TRBJ1-1): DAGVTQSPTHLIKTRGQQVTLRCSPISGHKSVSWYQQVLGQGPQFIFQYYEKEERGRGNFPDRFSARQFPNYSSELNVNALLLGDSALYLCASSYGPTGGTEAFFGQGTRLTVV.

The chain carries TRBV11-2 and TRBJ2-5; TRBD2 matches 13 bases. This CDR3 region has 16 residues. The germline V gene has CDR1 SGHAT and CDR2 FQNNGV. After removal of 5 bases from V and 4 bases from J, the junction contained 7 bases not matched to a gene. In nucleotides, the CDR3 is TGTGCCAGCAGCCTGACTGGACTAGCGGGGGTAGAGACCCAGTACTTC. Encoded protein: CASSLTGLAGVETQYF.

This chain uses TRBV5-5 with TRBJ2-3; D not resolved. This CDR3 region has 12 residues. Trimming took 6 bases from V and 2 from J, leaving 7 bases between them. Germline V CDR1 and CDR2: SGHKS, YYEKEE (reference sequence). CDR3 coding DNA: TGTGCCAGCATGGGATACACAGATACGCAGTATTTT. Protein sequence: CASMGYTDTQYF.

The chain combines TRBV2 with TRBJ2-1; 9 bases map to TRBD2. Per germline, CDR1 SNHLY and CDR2 FYNNEI. V was clipped by 7 bases and J by 2 bases; unmatched bases: 6. The CDR3 extends over 15 amino acids. This CDR3 is CASTGGGGAYNEQFF. CDR3 sequence (DNA): TGTGCCAGCACTGGAGGCGGGGGGGCCTACAATGAGCAGTTCTTC. The whole variable domain, filled in from reference TRBV2 and TRBJ2-1, reads EPEVTQTPSHQVTQMGQEVILRCVPISNHLYFYWYRQILGQKVEFLVSFYNNEISEKSEIFDDQFSVERPDGSNFTLKIRSTKLEDSAMYFCASTGGGGAYNEQFFGPGTRLTVL.

This clonotype was observed at least ten times. The chain carries TRBV12-3 or TRBV12-4 and TRBJ2-3; TRBD1 matches at 7 bases. The CDR3 consists of 13 residues. Trimming removed 7 bases from V and 4 bases from J; junction bases left unmatched: 5. Here the CDR3 reads CASTLTGADTQYF. The CDR3 nucleotides read TGTGCCAGCACCCTTACAGGGGCAGATACGCAGTATTTT.

This clonotype was counted a single time. The chain combines TRBV19 with TRBJ2-7, with D possibly matching TRBD2 (5 bases). The germline V and J ends were trimmed by 5 bases and 0 bases, with 8 bases remaining between them. The CDR3 runs to 13 residues. Per the germline V gene, CDR1 is LNHDA and CDR2 is SQIVND (reference sequence). Here the CDR3 DNA reads TGTGCCAGTAGTGAGGGCGTCTCCTACGAGCAGTACGTC. Amino acid sequence: CASSEGVSYEQYV.

This clonotype has a handful of counts. J is TRBJ2-3 and V is TRBV5-5, with D maybe TRBD1 (5 bases). This CDR3 contains 14 residues. V was pared by 3 bases and J by 6 bases, with 14 bases between. Germline lookup yields CDR1 SGHKS and CDR2 YYEKEE (reference sequence). The CDR3 spells CASSSDTSGDTQYF. CDR3 nucleotides: TGTGCCAGCAGCTCGGACACTTCTGGGGATACGCAGTATTTT.

The chain joins TRBV6-5 to TRBJ1-4; D ambiguous. There are 14 residues in the CDR3. Germline CDR1 is MNHEY and CDR2 is SVGAGI. The germline V and J ends were trimmed by 8 bases and 7 bases, with 17 bases remaining between them. The CDR3 sequence: CASGHMRTIEKLFF. The CDR3 DNA reads as TGTGCCAGCGGCCATATGAGAACAATTGAAAAACTGTTTTTT.

This clonotype has a handful of counts. The chain joins TRBV12-3 or TRBV12-4 to TRBJ2-1; 11 bases line up with TRBD1. CDR3 length: 16 residues. The trim removed 6 bases at V and 3 bases at J, leaving 7 bases unmatched. As DNA, the CDR3 is TGTGCCAGCAGCCCCCGGACAGGGGGCATCTACAATGAGCAGTTCTTC. This translates into CASSPRTGGIYNEQFF.

This chain connects TRBV20-1 to TRBJ1-5; 9 bases line up with TRBD1. Germline V lookup: CDR1 DFQATT, CDR2 SNEGSKA (reference sequence). V trimming: 6 bases; J trimming: 2 bases; junction bases outside the gene matches: 5. This CDR3 is 14 amino acids long. DNA for the CDR3: TGCAGTGCCAGCCGGGACAGGGGCAATCAGCCCCAGCATTTT. Its protein product is CSASRDRGNQPQHF.

This clonotype was counted a few times. CDR3 coding DNA: TGTGCCAGCAGCCAAGGGAACAGGGTAACAGATACGCAGTATTTT. Amino acid sequence: CASSQGNRVTDTQYF. This sequence joins TRBV4-2 and TRBJ2-3; D possibly corresponds to TRBD1 (6 bases). The CDR3 is 15 amino acids. CDR1 LGHNA and CDR2 YNFKEQ come from the germline V gene. The V end was cut by 1 base, the J end by 3 bases, with 11 bases between.

The chain is built from TRBV7-3 and TRBJ1-4, with D unclear. The length of the CDR3 is 14 residues. V shed 6 bases and J shed 7 bases, with 15 bases lying between them. Germline V gene sequence: CDR1 SGHTA, CDR2 FQGTGA. This chain's CDR3 is CASRIIYGAEKLFF. Written as DNA, the CDR3 is TGTGCCAGCAGGATTATATACGGAGCTGAAAAACTGTTTTTT.

In its sample, this clonotype was seen a few times. The chain has TRBV7-9 and TRBJ1-5; D gene unclear. Per germline, CDR1 SEHNR and CDR2 FQNEAQ (reference sequence). This CDR3 region has 14 residues. V was trimmed by 0 bases and J by 7 bases, leaving 10 bases between them. CDR3 coding DNA: TGTGCCAGCAGCTTAGCACAGTCCGGACAGCCCCAGCATTTT. Amino acids: CASSLAQSGQPQHF.